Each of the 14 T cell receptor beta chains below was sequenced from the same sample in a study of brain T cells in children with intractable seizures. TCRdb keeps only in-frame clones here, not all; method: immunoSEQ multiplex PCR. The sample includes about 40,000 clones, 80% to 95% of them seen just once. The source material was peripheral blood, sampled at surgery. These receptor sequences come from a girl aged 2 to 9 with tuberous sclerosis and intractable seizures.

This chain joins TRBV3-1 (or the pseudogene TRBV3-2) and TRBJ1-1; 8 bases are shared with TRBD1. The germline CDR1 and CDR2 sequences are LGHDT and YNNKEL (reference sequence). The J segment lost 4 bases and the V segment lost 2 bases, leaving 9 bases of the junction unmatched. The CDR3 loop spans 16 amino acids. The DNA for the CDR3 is TGTGCCAGCAGCCAAACCCAGGGGGCGTGGGGCACTGAAGCTTTCTTT. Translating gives CASSQTQGAWGTEAFF.

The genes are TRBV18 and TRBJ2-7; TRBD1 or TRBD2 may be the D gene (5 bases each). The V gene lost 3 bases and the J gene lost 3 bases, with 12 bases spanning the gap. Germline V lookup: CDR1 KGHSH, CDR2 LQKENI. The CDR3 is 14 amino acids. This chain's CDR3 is CASSPETGGYEQYF. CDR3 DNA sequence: TGTGCCAGCTCACCGGAAACTGGGGGCTACGAGCAGTACTTC.

CDR3 in amino acids: CASSPKITATGTITYEQYF. The CDR3 DNA is TGTGCCAGCAGCCCTAAAATAACAGCCACCGGGACTATCACGTACGAGCAGTACTTC. The chain carries TRBV7-8 and TRBJ2-7; 7 positions agree with TRBD2. The trim removed 5 bases at V and 4 bases at J, leaving 23 bases unmatched. The germline gives CDR1 SGHVS, CDR2 FQNEAQ. This CDR3 spans 19 amino acids.

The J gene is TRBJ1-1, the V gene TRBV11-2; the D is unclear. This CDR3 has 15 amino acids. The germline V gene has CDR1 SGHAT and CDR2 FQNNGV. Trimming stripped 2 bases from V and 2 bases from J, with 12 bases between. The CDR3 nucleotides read TGTGCCAGCAGCTTATCGCGGGCCGTTAACACTGAAGCTTTCTTT. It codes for CASSLSRAVNTEAFF.

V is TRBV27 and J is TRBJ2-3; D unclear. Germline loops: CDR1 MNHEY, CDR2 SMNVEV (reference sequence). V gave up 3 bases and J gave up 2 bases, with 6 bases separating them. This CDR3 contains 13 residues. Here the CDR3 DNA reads TGTGCCAGCAGTTTTGGCTTCACAGATACGCAGTATTTT. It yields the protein CASSFGFTDTQYF.

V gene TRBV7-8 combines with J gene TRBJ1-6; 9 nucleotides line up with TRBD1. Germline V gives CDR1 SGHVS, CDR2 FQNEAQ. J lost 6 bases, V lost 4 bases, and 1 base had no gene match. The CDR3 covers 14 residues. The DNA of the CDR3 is TGTGCCAGCAGCTCGGACAGGGGTAATTCACCCCTCCACTTT. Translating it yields CASSSDRGNSPLHF.

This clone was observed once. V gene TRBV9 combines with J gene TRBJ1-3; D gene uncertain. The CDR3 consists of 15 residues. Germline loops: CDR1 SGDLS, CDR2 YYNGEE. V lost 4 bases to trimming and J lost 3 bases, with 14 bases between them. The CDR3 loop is CASSSPVDLGNTIYF. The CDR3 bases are TGTGCCAGCAGCTCCCCAGTCGACCTTGGAAACACCATATATTTT.

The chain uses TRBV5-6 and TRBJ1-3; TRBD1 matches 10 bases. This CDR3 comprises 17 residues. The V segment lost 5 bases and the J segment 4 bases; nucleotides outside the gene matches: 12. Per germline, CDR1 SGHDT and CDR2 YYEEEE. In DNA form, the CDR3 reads TGTGCCAGCAGTTTAATGACAGGGGGCGCGGAGGGAAACACCATATATTTT. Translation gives CASSLMTGGAEGNTIYF. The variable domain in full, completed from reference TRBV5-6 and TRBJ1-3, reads DAGVTQSPTHLIKTRGQQVTLRCSPKSGHDTVSWYQQALGQGPQFIFQYYEEEERQRGNFPDRFSGHQFPNYSSELNVNALLLGDSALYLCASSLMTGGAEGNTIYFGEGSWLTVV.

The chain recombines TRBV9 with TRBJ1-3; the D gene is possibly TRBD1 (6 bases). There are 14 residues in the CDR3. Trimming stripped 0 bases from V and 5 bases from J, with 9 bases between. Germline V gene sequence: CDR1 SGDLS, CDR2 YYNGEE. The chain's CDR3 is CASSVAGARNTIYF. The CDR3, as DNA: TGTGCCAGCAGCGTAGCAGGGGCGAGAAACACCATATATTTT.

The CDR3 sequence is CASSRGTGDSPLHF. In nucleotides, the CDR3 is TGTGCCAGTAGTAGAGGGACAGGGGATTCACCCCTCCACTTT. The gene calls are TRBV19 and TRBJ1-6, with 10 bases aligning to TRBD1. The CDR3 covers 14 residues. Germline values: CDR1 LNHDA, CDR2 SQIVND (reference sequence). V was clipped by 4 bases and J by 8 bases; unmatched bases: 2.

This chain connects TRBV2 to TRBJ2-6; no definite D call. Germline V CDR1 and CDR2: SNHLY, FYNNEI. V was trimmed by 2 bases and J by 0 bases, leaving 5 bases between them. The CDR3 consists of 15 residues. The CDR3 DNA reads TGTGCCAGCAGTGAATTACTCTCTGGGGCCAACGTCCTGACTTTC. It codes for CASSELLSGANVLTF.

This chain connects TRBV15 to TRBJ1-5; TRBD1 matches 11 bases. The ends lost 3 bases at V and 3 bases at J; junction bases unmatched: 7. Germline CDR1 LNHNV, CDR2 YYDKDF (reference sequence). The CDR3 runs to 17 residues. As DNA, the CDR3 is TGTGCCACCAGCAGCATCCGGGACAGGGGGAACAATCAGCCCCAGCATTTT. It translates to CATSSIRDRGNNQPQHF. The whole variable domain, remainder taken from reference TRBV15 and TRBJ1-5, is DAMVIQNPRYQVTQFGKPVTLSCSQTLNHNVMYWYQQKSSQAPKLLFHYYDKDFNNEADTPDNFQSRRPNTSFCFLDIRSPGLGDTAMYLCATSSIRDRGNNQPQHFGDGTRLSIL.

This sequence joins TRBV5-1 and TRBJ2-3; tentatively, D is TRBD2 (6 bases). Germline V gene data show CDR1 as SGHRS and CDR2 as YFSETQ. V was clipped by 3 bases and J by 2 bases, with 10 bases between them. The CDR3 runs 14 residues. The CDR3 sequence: CASSSGLSTDTQYF. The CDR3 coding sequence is TGCGCCAGCAGCTCGGGACTTTCCACAGATACGCAGTATTTT.

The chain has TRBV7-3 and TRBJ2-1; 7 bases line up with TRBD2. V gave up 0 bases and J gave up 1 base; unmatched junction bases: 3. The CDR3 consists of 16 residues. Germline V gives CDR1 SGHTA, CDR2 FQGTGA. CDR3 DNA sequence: TGTGCCAGCAGCTTAACGACTAGCCCGTCCTACAATGAGCAGTTCTTC. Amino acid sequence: CASSLTTSPSYNEQFF. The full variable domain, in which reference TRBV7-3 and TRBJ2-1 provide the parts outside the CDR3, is GAGVSQTPSNKVTEKGKYVELRCDPISGHTALYWYRQSLGQGPEFLIYFQGTGAADDSGLPNDRFFAVRPEGSVSTLKIQRTERGDSAVYLCASSLTTSPSYNEQFFGPGTRLTVL.